The source of this T cell receptor beta chain is a study of blood T cell repertoires in COVID-19 (TCRdb year 2020). Study-level background: Samples from collaborators originated in the United States, Italy and Spain and spanned both the acute and convalescent phases of COVID-19. The prospective study material was composed of cDNA or gDNA derived from T cells, B-cell-depleted T cells, or PBMCs. The dataset comprised deeply sampled blood TCRbeta repertoires from subjects exposed to, actively infected with, or recovered from COVID-19. The repertoires were released in a freely available public database intended as a resource for research on the immune response to SARS-CoV-2. The samples were drawn from two sources: the first 160 participants of the ongoing ImmuneRACE study, and approximately 1,300 subjects contributed by 6 global collaborators. The sample metadata nearly always contained a de-identified subject ID, COVID-19 status, age in years and sex. Where HLA class I and class II types were available, the types were taken from metadata supplied by the sample provider, not from assay-based typing. What the work shows at the level of the full study, not this receptor alone: How much clinical and demographic metadata was included differed by source and by participant, and the metadata was provided uncurated.

Trimmed from V: 4 bases; trimmed from J: 3 bases; junction bases lacking a gene match: 11. Looking up the germline V gene yields CDR1 SGHVS and CDR2 FQNEAQ. Including cysteine and phenylalanine, the CDR3 has 17 amino acids. The retained sequence is limited to the CDR3, 51 bases, with the frame set at the first base. A word on this clone: Its antigen is not yet known. No clone much larger than this one lies a single base away; base qualities are absent.

A second Seattle source provided samples from volunteer blood donors who had recovered from COVID-19. The collaborating institutions used their own protocols to collect whole blood in K2EDTA tubes. Collaborator samples were shipped for TCRbeta analysis as frozen whole blood, isolated PBMCs, or DNA extracted from either sample type. The immunoSEQ Assay, a bias-controlled multiplex PCR, was used to amplify TCRbeta CDR3 regions from genomic DNA. The source study handled its data this way. The number of nucleated cells in each sample was estimated by amplification of reference gene primers within the assay. To quantify the absolute abundance of each unique TCRbeta CDR3 rearrangement, sequence reads were collapsed and filtered. For each sample, productive Simpson clonality was calculated as the square root of Simpson's diversity index over productive rearrangements. The immuneACCESS repertoire file appears here via TCRdb, limited to in-frame rearrangements. These files lack a portion of the clones; in checked studies, under half of the deficit traces to unresolved V genes, and the cause of the others is not known. V and J calls and clone size come straight from that table; D and trimming were deduced from the DNA. This sample lists about 260,000 clones; around 87% were detected once. Of the sample, less than 1.6% falls within the top ten clones.

Sequencing was done on a sample of peripheral blood. This sequence was found in a woman aged 40 to 50 who had recovered from COVID-19. The sequence links TRBV7-8 to TRBJ2-3; 9 bases in the middle match TRBD2. The sequenced DNA is TGTGCCAGCAGCTCCATCGTGTCTAGCGGGGCAACAGATACGCAGTATTTT. It codes for CASSSIVSSGATDTQYF.